The text below deals with one T cell receptor beta chain. Its antigen is still unknown. Time point meaning: week 47, end of study. In the vaccine, a single dose held 300 ug of the mutant IDH1 20-mer peptide, along with topical imiquimod. This specimen comes from a study of a mutant IDH1 vaccine in newly diagnosed glioma. About the research overall: Beginning 4-6 weeks after radiotherapy alone, or with temozolomide cycles, vaccination took place. Treated patients had a mean age of approximately 40 years and a sex split that was roughly 60% male and 37.5% female.

Here immunoSEQ multiplex PCR was the method, and the copy in TCRdb shows in-frame clones only, minus some. The profile shows some 62,000 clones, around 83% of them singletons. Germline V CDR1 and CDR2: MNHNY, SVGAGI (reference sequence). V trimming: 2 bases; J trimming: 6 bases; junction bases outside the gene matches: 10. This CDR3 has 16 amino acids. The gene calls are TRBV6-6 and TRBJ1-5; 7 bases are shared with TRBD1. This receptor was obtained from a man under 40 with glioma. The sequences come from PBMCs, collected from a glioma patient whose treatment included an IDH1 peptide vaccine. CDR3 nucleotides: TGTGCCAGCAGTTACCCGAACACAGGGGCCGGTCAGCCCCAGCATTTT. Translation gives CASSYPNTGAGQPQHF.